Presented here are 9 T cell receptor beta chains from one specimen sequenced in a study of T cells after posttransplantation cyclophosphamide. Busulfan-fludarabine conditioning, marrow transplant, and cyclophosphamide on days +3 and +4 were administered. Libraries were prepared by immunoSEQ multiplex PCR; TCRdb keeps only in-frame clonotypes and omits some of them. The sample has 4,000 to 4,500 clones, none seen only once; the top ten hold 10% to 15%. Sequenced here: PBMCs, sampled after allogeneic stem cell transplant with posttransplant cyclophosphamide. These receptors were collected from a female patient between 18 and 35 years old who received an allogeneic stem cell transplant from an unrelated donor, was CMV-positive, and had acute GVHD only. These T cells may partly come from the graft donor.

This clone was counted many times. The chain combines TRBV19 with TRBJ1-5; no clear D gene. Trimming cost V 1 base and J 0 bases, with 13 bases left between them. CDR3 length equals 17 residues. CDR1 LNHDA and CDR2 SQIVND come from the germline V gene (reference sequence). The CDR3 nucleotides read TGTGCCAGTAGTATAGCTTCGGGAGATGATAGCAATCAGCCCCAGCATTTT. Its protein product is CASSIASGDDSNQPQHF.

This clone is deemed medium-sized. The chain couples TRBV7-2 to TRBJ2-1; 12 nucleotides align to TRBD2. The CDR3 totals 16 residues. The V and J ends lost 5 bases and 8 bases, in that order; junction bases with no gene match: 10. Germline V gene sequence: CDR1 SGHTA, CDR2 FQGNSA. CDR3 sequence reads: CASSEALAGGSYEQFF. The CDR3 DNA reads TGTGCCAGCAGCGAAGCACTAGCGGGAGGTAGCTATGAGCAGTTCTTC.

This clone was counted many times. The rearrangement joins TRBV7-8 to TRBJ2-7; 8 bases match TRBD1. V gave up 6 bases and J gave up 5 bases; unmatched junction bases: 9. Germline V CDR1 and CDR2: SGHVS, FQNEAQ. This CDR3 spans 14 amino acids. The CDR3 nucleotides read TGTGCCAGCAGACCGAGCAGGGGGCTCAACGAGCAGTACTTC. It specifies CASRPSRGLNEQYF.

This clone has ten or more counts. Written as DNA, the CDR3 is TGTGCCAGCAGTCCGACAGGGCTAACGCCCCAGCATTTT. This sequence encodes CASSPTGLTPQHF. This chain connects TRBV27 to TRBJ1-5; 7 bases are a match to TRBD1. This CDR3 contains 13 residues. V lost 5 bases to trimming and J lost 9 bases; unmatched junction nucleotides: 7. Germline lookup yields CDR1 MNHEY and CDR2 SMNVEV (reference sequence).

The J gene is TRBJ2-7, the V gene TRBV14, with TRBD1 matching over 9 bases. The trim removed 6 bases at V and 5 bases at J, leaving 5 bases unmatched. Germline-derived CDR1 and CDR2 are SGHDN and FVKESK. CDR3 length: 13 amino acids. This CDR3 is CASRRTGEHEQYF. As DNA, the CDR3 is TGTGCCAGCAGGCGGACAGGGGAACACGAGCAGTACTTC.

V is TRBV9 and J is TRBJ2-5; no firm D call. V was pared by 0 bases and J by 0 bases, with 9 bases between. Germline V CDR1 and CDR2: SGDLS, YYNGEE. This CDR3 has 15 residues. CDR3 bases: TGTGCCAGCAGCGTAGATCCGTCAGACCAAGAGACCCAGTACTTC. It specifies CASSVDPSDQETQYF. The variable domain in full, with the rest retrieved from reference TRBV9 and TRBJ2-5, is DSGVTQTPKHLITATGQRVTLRCSPRSGDLSVYWYQQSLDQGLQFLIQYYNGEERAKGNILERFSAQQFPDLHSELNLSSLELGDSALYFCASSVDPSDQETQYFGPGTRLLVL.

The table lists this clone with many counts. The chain has TRBV19 and TRBJ1-5; 9 positions match TRBD1. Germline values: CDR1 LNHDA, CDR2 SQIVND (reference sequence). Trimming removed 5 bases from V and 6 bases from J; junction bases left unmatched: 8. The CDR3 covers 15 residues. The CDR3: CASSQTGGSGQPQHF. The CDR3 DNA follows: TGTGCCAGTAGTCAGACAGGGGGTTCTGGTCAGCCCCAGCATTTT.

Relative to its sample, this clone is medium-sized. The V call is TRBV11-3, the J call TRBJ1-1, with TRBD1 matching 7 bases. The V gene's germline CDR1 is SGHNT and CDR2 YENEEA. V shed 3 bases and J 6 bases; nucleotides not matched to a gene: 10. CDR3 length equals 15 residues. The CDR3 here is CASSFQRQGTAEAFF. CDR3 bases: TGTGCCAGCAGCTTCCAACGACAGGGCACGGCTGAAGCTTTCTTT.

This clone was recorded at least ten times. The chain employs TRBV7-9 and TRBJ2-3; 8 bases are a match to TRBD1. CDR1 SEHNR and CDR2 FQNEAQ come from the germline V gene (reference sequence). The CDR3 spans 15 residues. The V and J ends lost 4 bases and 3 bases, in that order; junction bases with no gene match: 6. The CDR3 loop reads CASSSIRQGTDTQYF. For the CDR3, the DNA is TGTGCCAGCAGCTCGATTAGACAGGGGACAGATACGCAGTATTTT.